Listed below are T cell receptor beta chains from one sample, sequenced in a study of quantifying T cell responses using KT2 cells. In TCRdb, the UMI-ligation and nested PCR reads were re-called with MiXCR into one record per CDR3 protein. The sample lists roughly 38,000 distinct CDR3 sequences; 15% to 20% were seen once. Sequencing was done on a sample of PBMCs spiked with cells of the T cell clone KT2. These receptors originate from a human donor. CDR3s include the opening cysteine and the closing phenylalanine or tryptophan.

V gene: TRBV15
CDR3 protein: CATSRGWENTEAFF

V gene: TRBV12-3/TRBV12-4
CDR3 protein: CASRIGARNSPLHF

V gene: TRBV12-3/TRBV12-4
CDR3 protein: CASSLVGTRKTDTQYF

V gene: TRBV29-1
CDR3 protein: CSVEVKPNIQYF

V gene: TRBV5-6
CDR3 protein: CASSLGSEKLFF

V gene: TRBV20-1
CDR3 protein: CSASGARGRSSYEQYF

V gene: TRBV27
CDR3 protein: CASSFGIRNEQFF

V gene: TRBV2
CDR3 protein: CASSEGTAKNIQYF

V gene: TRBV7-2
CDR3 protein: CASSLAPGSGRATDTQYF

V gene: TRBV11-1
CDR3 protein: CASSLGADTGNTIYF

V gene: TRBV2
CDR3 protein: CASSGGTGWTNEKLFF

V gene: TRBV6-1
CDR3 protein: CATDLPSYNEQFF

V gene: TRBV20-1
CDR3 protein: CSAGTYDNEQFF

V gene: TRBV20-1
CDR3 protein: CSARGGQGNVLTF

V gene: TRBV5-1
CDR3 protein: CASSLGGDRVSYEQYF

V gene: TRBV4-2
CDR3 protein: CASSRIGTSTDTQYF

V gene: TRBV7-2
CDR3 protein: CASSFSTTEAFF

V gene: TRBV19
CDR3 protein: CASSGPGQEFDNEQFF

V gene: TRBV4-2
CDR3 protein: CASSQAREAFF

V gene: TRBV7-6
CDR3 protein: CASSPGTYQETQYF

V gene: TRBV24-1
CDR3 protein: CATSGLAGDTQYF

V gene: TRBV11-2
CDR3 protein: CASRELGNEKLFF

V gene: TRBV3-1
CDR3 protein: CASSHVGLAGDTQYF

V gene: TRBV2
CDR3 protein: CASSAPRDRGLQRNSPLHF

V gene: TRBV10-3
CDR3 protein: CAISESLRDGHFYGYTF

V gene: TRBV20-1
CDR3 protein: CSASTLMSNEQFF

V gene: TRBV6-5
CDR3 protein: CASSGGSRGLTDTQYF

V gene: TRBV6-5
CDR3 protein: CASSWGDSGNTIYF

V gene: TRBV20-1
CDR3 protein: CSAWTGSYEQYF

V gene: TRBV6-5
CDR3 protein: CASSYSRILSGNTIYF

V gene: TRBV20-1
CDR3 protein: CSALDRGQETQYF

V gene: TRBV4-3
CDR3 protein: CASGRVGESNEQFF

V gene: TRBV10-3
CDR3 protein: CAISEVGLAGANVLTF

V gene: TRBV5-4
CDR3 protein: CASSHTGLPYNEQFF

V gene: TRBV6-6
CDR3 protein: CASSYSPPWYGEKLFF

V gene: TRBV5-1
CDR3 protein: CASSLEGTSNTDTQYF

V gene: TRBV4-1
CDR3 protein: CASSHPVDRVWDTQYF